Below, 14 T cell receptor beta chains from the same sample are listed, as sequenced in a study of blood T cells in healthy people across ages. A second about 7 to 12 cycle PCR used barcoded and J-beta primers. TCRdb re-derived calls from the 5' RACE reads in MiXCR, one entry per CDR3 protein. The table lists more than 700,000 distinct CDR3 sequences, about 48% of them singletons. Sequencing was carried out using blood. These receptors were taken from an elderly man in good health.

The chain couples TRBV7-2 to TRBJ2-1, with D uncertain. This CDR3 has 14 residues. Trimming pared 8 bases from V and 1 base from J, leaving 12 bases between. Germline assignment: CDR1 SGHTA and CDR2 FQGNSA. The CDR3 DNA reads TGTGCCAGCCAAGACACAAGTTCCTACAATGAGCAGTTCTTC. It codes for CASQDTSSYNEQFF.

J is TRBJ2-1 and V is TRBV3-1; the D gene is possibly TRBD2 (6 bases). The V end lost 5 bases, the J end lost 9 bases, and 11 bases lay between the germline ends. The CDR3 has 12 amino acids. The germline V gene encodes CDR1 LGHDT and CDR2 YNNKEL (reference sequence). CDR3 in amino acids: CASSELGGEQFF. CDR3 nucleotides: TGTGCCAGCAGCGAATTGGGGGGTGAGCAGTTCTTC.

This clonotype was seen only once. The J gene is TRBJ2-1, the V gene TRBV6-5, with TRBD2 identical over 10 bases. Germline values: CDR1 MNHEY, CDR2 SVGAGI. The CDR3 has 15 residues. Trimming removed 4 bases from V and 7 bases from J; junction bases left unmatched: 7. CDR3 DNA sequence: TGTGCCAGCAGTTGGCCAGCGGGAGGGTTGAATGAGCAGTTCTTC. Protein: CASSWPAGGLNEQFF.

CDR3 loop: CASSYFGGKGTDTQYF. For the CDR3, the DNA is TGTGCCAGCAGTTACTTCGGCGGGAAGGGCACAGATACGCAGTATTTT. J is TRBJ2-3 and V is TRBV6-5; perhaps TRBD2 as D (6 bases). V shed 1 base and J shed 1 base, with 12 bases lying between them. Germline lookup yields CDR1 MNHEY and CDR2 SVGAGI. The CDR3 covers 16 residues.

The chain has TRBV20-1 and TRBJ2-3, with 7 bases aligning to TRBD1. Per germline, CDR1 DFQATT and CDR2 SNEGSKA (reference sequence). Trimming removed 0 bases from V and 4 bases from J; junction bases left unmatched: 7. The CDR3 spans 15 residues. CDR3 sequence: CSARDIQGVADTQYF. The CDR3 nucleotides are TGCAGTGCTAGAGATATCCAGGGGGTCGCAGATACGCAGTATTTT.

The chain joins TRBV5-1 to TRBJ1-2; 8 bases are shared with TRBD1. V lost 3 bases and J lost 2; bases outside the gene matches: 6. The germline V gene has CDR1 SGHRS and CDR2 YFSETQ. The CDR3 contains 15 residues. CDR3 nucleotide sequence: TGCGCCAGCAGCTCCGGACAGGGCGGAAACTATGGCTACACCTTC. As protein: CASSSGQGGNYGYTF.

The rearrangement uses TRBV5-1 and TRBJ1-4; the D gene is possibly TRBD1 (6 bases). Germline CDR1 and CDR2: SGHRS and YFSETQ. V was cut by 0 bases and J by 5 bases, with 14 bases left in between. This CDR3 is 16 amino acids long. CDR3 region: CASSLEGRGRNEKLFF. The CDR3, as DNA: TGCGCCAGCAGCTTGGAGGGCAGGGGAAGAAATGAAAAACTGTTTTTT.

The CDR3 loop reads CSASLAGASSYNEQFF. CDR3 bases: TGCAGTGCTTCTCTAGCGGGGGCAAGCTCCTACAATGAGCAGTTCTTC. The chain recombines TRBV20-1 with TRBJ2-1; TRBD2 agrees at 10 bases. CDR1 is DFQATT, CDR2 SNEGSKA, per germline (reference sequence). The CDR3 covers 16 residues. The ends lost 5 bases at V and 0 bases at J; junction bases unmatched: 7.

This clonotype was found a few times. The chain is built from TRBV6-1 and TRBJ2-5, with 7 bases that match TRBD1. The CDR3 length is 13 residues. The germline V gene has CDR1 MNHNS and CDR2 SASEGT. Losses at the gene ends were 7 bases for V and 10 bases for J; bases not matched to a gene: 12. CDR3 DNA: TGTGCCAGCACTGAGACAGGGTTCATCGGCCAGTACTTC. It translates to CASTETGFIGQYF.

This clonotype was counted between two and nine times. This chain uses TRBV28 with TRBJ2-4; a possible D gene is TRBD1 (5 bases). The J call may be faulty, since TRBJ2-7 better matches the DNA end. The CDR3 has 14 residues. Germline V lookup: CDR1 MDHEN, CDR2 SYDVKM. CDR3 nucleotide sequence: TGTGCCAGCAGTTCAGGGCCTCCGACCTACGAGCAGTACTTC. This gives the protein CASSSGPPTYEQYF.

In this sample, this clonotype turned up a few times. V usage is TRBV20-1 and J usage is TRBJ2-3; possibly TRBD2 for D (5 bases). The CDR3 sequence is 14 residues long. The V end was cut by 0 bases, the J end by 0 bases, with 7 bases between. In germline, CDR1 is DFQATT, CDR2 SNEGSKA (reference sequence). The CDR3 loop is CSARDRGSTDTQYF. CDR3 coding DNA: TGCAGTGCTAGAGATCGGGGAAGCACAGATACGCAGTATTTT.

The rearrangement links TRBV19 to TRBJ1-2; 8 nucleotides line up with TRBD1. The germline CDR1 and CDR2 sequences are LNHDA and SQIVND (reference sequence). The CDR3 sequence is 14 residues long. The V gene end was trimmed by 8 bases and the J gene end by 3 bases; junction bases not matched to a gene: 8. CDR3 sequence reads: CASDRGRFDYGYTF. The CDR3 nucleotides read TGTGCCAGTGACAGGGGCAGGTTCGACTATGGCTACACCTTC.

The J gene is TRBJ2-5, the V gene TRBV28; the D gene could be TRBD1 or TRBD2 (5 bases each). The CDR3 length is 15 residues. Germline CDR1 reads MDHEN; CDR2 reads SYDVKM. The ends were cut back, 2 bases at V and 11 bases at J, with 21 bases in the middle. The CDR3 DNA reads as TGTGCCAGCAGTTTACCTCGGGGCCGGAGTGATGAGCAGTACTTC. Its translation is CASSLPRGRSDEQYF.

CDR3 protein: CASSTVFRKSNTEAFF. DNA of the CDR3: TGCGCCAGCAGCACGGTGTTCAGGAAATCGAACACTGAAGCTTTCTTT. The chain links TRBV5-1 to TRBJ1-1; no clear D gene. The V gene lost 4 bases and the J gene lost 1 base, with 17 bases spanning the gap. CDR1 and CDR2 (germline): SGHRS, YFSETQ. The CDR3 runs 16 residues.